A selection of T cell receptor beta chains follows, all from one sample in a study of CD8 T cells in Susac syndrome. TCRdb reanalysed the immunoSEQ multiplex PCR reads using MiXCR and keeps one entry per CDR3 protein. The sample lists approximately 170,000 distinct CDR3 sequences, around 95% occurring once. The material sequenced was CD4+ T cells from PBMCs. Source of these receptors: a human donor in good health. Both conserved end residues are trimmed from each CDR3.

v_gene	j_gene	CDR3aa
TRBV3-1	TRBJ1-2	ASSPDRLYGYT
TRBV19	TRBJ2-3	ASHPGGSGVTDTQY
TRBV29-1	TRBJ2-3	SVVGQSTSTDTQY
TRBV10-3	TRBJ2-6	AISESRSSGANVLT
TRBV13	TRBJ2-2	ASSLNYRGSGELF
TRBV9	TRBJ2-3	ASSPPRGTQY
TRBV5-6	TRBJ2-7	ASSPAEPYEQY
TRBV12-3/TRBV12-4	TRBJ1-1	ASSRRTGNTEAF
TRBV29-1	TRBJ1-5	SVGTGRNQPQH
TRBV6-2/TRBV6-3	TRBJ1-1	ASGGDWNTEAF
TRBV12-3/TRBV12-4	TRBJ1-5	ASTVTGGQPQH